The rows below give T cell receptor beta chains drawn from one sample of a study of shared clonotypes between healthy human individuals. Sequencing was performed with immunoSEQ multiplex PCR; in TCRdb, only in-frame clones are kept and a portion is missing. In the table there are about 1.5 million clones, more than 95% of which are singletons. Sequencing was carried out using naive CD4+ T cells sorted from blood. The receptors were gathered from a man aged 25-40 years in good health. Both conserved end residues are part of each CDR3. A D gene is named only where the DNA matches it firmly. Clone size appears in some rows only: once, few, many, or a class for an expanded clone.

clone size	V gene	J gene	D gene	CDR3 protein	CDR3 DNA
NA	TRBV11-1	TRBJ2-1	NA	CASSLPSLSEQFF	TGTGCCAGCAGCTTACCCTCCCTCAGTGAGCAGTTCTTC
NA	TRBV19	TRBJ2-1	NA	CASSPSAAPAEQFF	TGTGCCAGTAGTCCCTCAGCAGCTCCCGCTGAGCAGTTCTTC
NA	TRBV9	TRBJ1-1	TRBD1	CASSVGTGLTEAFF	TGTGCCAGCAGCGTGGGGACAGGGCTGACTGAAGCTTTCTTT
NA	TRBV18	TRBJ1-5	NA	CASSPANSNSNQPQHF	TGTGCCAGCTCACCCGCCAATAGTAATAGCAATCAGCCCCAGCATTTT
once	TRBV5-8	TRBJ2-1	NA	CASSLLGAGGLRDHEQFF	TGTGCCAGCAGCTTGCTGGGGGCAGGGGGACTAAGGGACCATGAGCAGTTCTTC
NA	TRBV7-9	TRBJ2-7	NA	CASRPDSPRDYEQYF	TGTGCCAGCAGACCTGACAGTCCCAGAGACTACGAGCAGTACTTC
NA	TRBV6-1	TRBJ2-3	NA	CASTRGTDTQYF	TGTGCCAGCACCCGGGGCACAGATACGCAGTATTTT
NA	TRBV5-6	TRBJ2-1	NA	CASSLRVIRDEQFF	TGTGCCAGCAGCTTGAGGGTGATTCGGGATGAGCAGTTCTTC
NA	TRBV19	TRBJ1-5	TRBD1	CASRPRDRPNQPQHF	TGTGCCAGTAGACCTCGGGACAGGCCAAATCAGCCCCAGCATTTT
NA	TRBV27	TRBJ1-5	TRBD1	CASSLGTGMGGQHF	TGTGCCAGCAGTTTAGGGACAGGGATGGGGGGCCAGCATTTT
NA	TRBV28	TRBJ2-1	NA	CASRPASYNEQFF	TGTGCCAGCAGGCCGGCCTCCTACAATGAGCAGTTCTTC
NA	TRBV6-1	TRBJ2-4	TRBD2	CASSGGAGGKNIQYF	TGTGCCAGCAGTGGTGGGGCGGGAGGGAAAAACATTCAGTACTTC
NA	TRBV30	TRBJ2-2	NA	CAWSGVSGRNTGELFF	TGTGCCTGGAGTGGCGTGAGCGGAAGGAACACCGGGGAGCTGTTTTTT
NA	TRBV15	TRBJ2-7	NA	CATTLAGQTFYEQYF	TGTGCCACCACCCTAGCCGGTCAAACCTTCTACGAGCAGTACTTC
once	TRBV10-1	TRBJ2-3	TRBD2	CASRLAESTDTQYF	TGCGCCAGCCGACTAGCGGAAAGTACGGATACGCAGTATTTT
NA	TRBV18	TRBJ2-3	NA	CASSPLSGSTDTQYF	TGTGCCAGCTCACCACTGAGCGGGAGCACAGATACGCAGTATTTT
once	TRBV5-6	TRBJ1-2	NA	CASSLGRVGSGYTF	TGTGCCAGCAGCTTGGGCAGGGTCGGTTCCGGCTACACCTTC
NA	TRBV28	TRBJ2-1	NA	CASSFGGASYNEQFF	TGTGCCAGCAGTTTTGGCGGGGCTTCCTACAATGAGCAGTTCTTC
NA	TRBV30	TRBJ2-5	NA	CAWSEGTQETQYF	TGTGCCTGGAGTGAAGGTACCCAAGAGACCCAGTACTTC
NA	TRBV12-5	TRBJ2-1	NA	CASGGVGYNEQFF	TGTGCTAGTGGGGGGGTTGGGTACAATGAGCAGTTCTTC
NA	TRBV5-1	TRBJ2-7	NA	CASSLPSYEQYF	TGCGCCAGCAGCTTACCGTCCTACGAGCAGTACTTC
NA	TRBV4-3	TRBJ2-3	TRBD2	CASSQVSGSGLSTDTQYF	TGCGCCAGCAGCCAAGTGAGCGGTAGCGGGCTAAGCACAGATACGCAGTATTTT
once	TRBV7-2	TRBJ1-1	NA	CASSLVIGAWGTEAFF	TGTGCCAGCAGCTTAGTCATTGGCGCCTGGGGGACTGAAGCTTTCTTT
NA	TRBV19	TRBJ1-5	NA	CASSPPYSNQPQHF	TGTGCCAGTAGTCCCCCATATAGCAATCAGCCCCAGCATTTT
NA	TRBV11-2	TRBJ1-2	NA	CASSYRPEDIRYGYTF	TGTGCCAGCAGCTACCGACCCGAGGACATCCGCTATGGCTACACCTTC
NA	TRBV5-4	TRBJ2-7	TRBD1	CASSSIRDSAYEQYF	TGTGCCAGCAGCTCGATCCGGGACAGTGCCTACGAGCAGTACTTC
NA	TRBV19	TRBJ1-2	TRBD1	CASSLRGQFYGYTF	TGTGCCAGTAGTCTCCGGGGACAGTTCTATGGCTACACCTTC
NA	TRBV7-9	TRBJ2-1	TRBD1	CASSLEGQSAFF	TGTGCCAGCAGCTTAGAGGGACAGAGTGCGTTCTTC
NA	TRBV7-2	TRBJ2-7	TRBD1	CASSLDRGDWYEQYF	TGTGCCAGCAGCCTGGACAGGGGGGATTGGTACGAGCAGTACTTC
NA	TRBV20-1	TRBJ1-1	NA	CSASRASEAFF	TGCAGTGCTAGTAGGGCCAGTGAAGCTTTCTTT
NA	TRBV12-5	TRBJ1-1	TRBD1	CASGIDTGGTNTEAFF	TGTGCTAGTGGAATCGATACAGGGGGCACGAACACTGAAGCTTTCTTT
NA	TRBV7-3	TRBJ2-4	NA	CASSPETLAPLAKNIQYF	TGTGCCAGCAGCCCCGAGACCCTAGCTCCCTTAGCCAAAAACATTCAGTACTTC
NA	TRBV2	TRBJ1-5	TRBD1	CASNPGGVRGNQPQHF	TGTGCCAGCAACCCCGGGGGGGTCAGGGGGAATCAGCCCCAGCATTTT
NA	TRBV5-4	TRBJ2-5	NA	CASSPSIGGETQYF	TGTGCCAGCAGCCCATCGATAGGCGGGGAGACCCAGTACTTC
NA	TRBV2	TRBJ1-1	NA	CASSESWDTEAFF	TGTGCCAGCAGCGAAAGCTGGGACACTGAAGCTTTCTTT
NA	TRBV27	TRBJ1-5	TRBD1	CASSPTGTGYHNSNQPQHF	TGTGCCAGCAGCCCCACCGGGACAGGGTACCACAATAGCAATCAGCCCCAGCATTTT
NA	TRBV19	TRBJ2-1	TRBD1	CASSMDRGRNEQFF	TGTGCCAGTAGTATGGACAGGGGGCGTAATGAGCAGTTCTTC
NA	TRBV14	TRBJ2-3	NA	CASSQEVGRDTQYF	TGTGCCAGCAGCCAAGAGGTCGGCAGGGATACGCAGTATTTT
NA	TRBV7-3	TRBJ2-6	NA	CASSSGVTGPAGSGANVLTF	TGTGCCAGCAGCTCGGGGGTCACCGGACCCGCGGGCTCTGGGGCCAACGTCCTGACTTTC
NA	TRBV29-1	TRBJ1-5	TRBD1	CSVGQGAGQPQHF	TGCAGCGTTGGACAGGGGGCGGGTCAGCCCCAGCATTTT
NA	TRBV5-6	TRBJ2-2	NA	CASSLLGITGELFF	TGTGCCAGCAGCTTGCTAGGGATCACCGGGGAGCTGTTTTTT
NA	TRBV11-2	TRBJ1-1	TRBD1	CASSLDGTGSAFF	TGTGCCAGCAGCTTAGACGGGACAGGGTCCGCTTTCTTT
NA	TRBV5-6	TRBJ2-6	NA	CASSLQGSPSGANVLTF	TGTGCCAGCAGCTTGCAGGGGAGTCCCTCTGGGGCCAACGTCCTGACTTTC
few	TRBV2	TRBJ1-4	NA	CASRGSLGNEKLFF	TGTGCCAGCAGGGGGAGTCTGGGTAATGAAAAACTGTTTTTT
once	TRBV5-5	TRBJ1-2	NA	CASSSSVSSGYTF	TGTGCCAGCAGCTCCTCCGTAAGCTCTGGCTACACCTTC
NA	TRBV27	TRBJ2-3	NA	CASSFSWGTDTQYF	TGTGCCAGCAGTTTCTCGTGGGGGACAGATACGCAGTATTTT
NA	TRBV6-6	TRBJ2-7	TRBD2	CASTFTSGSYEQYF	TGTGCCAGCACCTTTACTAGCGGGAGTTACGAGCAGTACTTC
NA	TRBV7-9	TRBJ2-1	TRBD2	CASSSGSSYNEQFF	TGTGCCAGCTCAAGCGGGAGCTCCTACAATGAGCAGTTCTTC
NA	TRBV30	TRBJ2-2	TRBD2	CAWSRGLAGGRNTGELFF	TGTGCCTGGAGCCGAGGACTAGCGGGAGGACGAAACACCGGGGAGCTGTTTTTT
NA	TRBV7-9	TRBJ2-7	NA	CASSSHSYEQYF	TGTGCCAGCAGCTCCCATTCCTACGAGCAGTACTTC
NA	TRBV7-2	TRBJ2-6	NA	CASSLGSSGANVLTF	TGTGCCAGCAGCTTAGGCAGCTCTGGGGCCAACGTCCTGACTTTC
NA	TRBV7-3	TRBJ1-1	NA	CASRLSTVNTEAFF	TGTGCCAGCCGACTTTCGACAGTGAACACTGAAGCTTTCTTT